The sequence of this T cell receptor (beta chain) was determined in a study of cytomegalovirus exposure and HLA in healthy donors. The wider study: Approximately 80 million unique TCRs, all from HLA-typed donors, were included in an early release of the data. Whole-study findings and limits: In a later analysis, fewer than 20,000 TCR beta sequences were associated with HLA alleles at 0.05 false discovery rate. In a later analysis, HLA-associated beta chains showed higher expansion and lower generation probabilities than comparable chains.

Worth noting for this clone: Its antigen is undetermined.

V trimming: 2 bases; J trimming: 5 bases; junction bases outside the gene matches: 9. The length of the CDR3 is 17 residues. Germline V gene data show CDR1 as LNHDA and CDR2 as SQIVND (reference sequence). The PCR contained 60 Vbeta and 13 Jbeta primers. TCRdb's copy holds only in-frame clones and misses some; the assay was immunoSEQ multiplex PCR. This sample has approximately 160,000 clones, with 65% to 80% found just once. The sequencing sample was made of PBMCs. This receptor was taken from a woman between 35 and 50 years old in good health and CMV-seropositive. The chain employs TRBV19 and TRBJ1-6, with 7 bases identical to TRBD1. The CDR3 DNA is TGTGCCAGTAGTATATTCGGTTCCGGGACAGATAATTCACCCCTCCACTTT. Amino acid sequence: CASSIFGSGTDNSPLHF.